This is a list of T cell receptor beta chains from one sample in a study of control samples from healthy donors and cancer patients. TCRdb keeps only in-frame clones here, not all; method: immunoSEQ multiplex PCR. Among about 130,000 clones listed, 85% to 95% were seen once. Sample: PBMCs. The receptors come from a man between 45 and 60 years old with head and neck cancer. Each CDR3 is given with its conserved first and last residue. The D gene is left open where the match is weak. Rows may omit the clone size; those that give it use once, few, many or a size class.

abundance | j_gene | v_gene | d_gene | CDR3aa | CDR3nt
. | TRBJ2-2 | TRBV9 | . | CASSVGGTGELFF | TGTGCCAGCAGCGTAGGCGGCACCGGGGAGCTGTTTTTT
. | TRBJ2-5 | TRBV7-3 | . | CASSRDPRETQYF | TGTGCCAGCAGCCGAGACCCCCGGGAGACCCAGTACTTC
once | TRBJ1-5 | TRBV28 | . | CASNQGARNQPQHF | TGTGCCAGCAATCAAGGGGCGCGCAATCAGCCCCAGCATTTT
. | TRBJ2-3 | TRBV18 | . | CASSRRGPGTRTDTQYF | TGTGCCAGCTCCCGTCGGGGGCCCGGAACTAGGACAGATACGCAGTATTTT
. | TRBJ1-6 | TRBV18 | TRBD1 | CASSTVGQGTGGSNSPLHF | TGTGCCAGCTCCACGGTGGGGCAGGGGACAGGGGGGTCCAATTCACCCCTCCACTTT
. | TRBJ2-3 | TRBV4-2 | . | CASSSEWGRSTDTQYF | TGTGCCAGCAGCTCGGAGTGGGGGCGTAGCACAGATACGCAGTATTTT
. | TRBJ2-1 | TRBV5-1 | . | CASAEGQGEQFF | TGCGCCAGCGCGGAGGGGCAGGGTGAGCAGTTCTTC
. | TRBJ1-2 | TRBV5-1 | . | CASSPRQARDGYTF | TGCGCCAGCAGCCCCCGGCAGGCGCGGGATGGCTACACCTTC
. | TRBJ2-5 | TRBV7-9 | . | CASSSSGQLQETQYF | TGTGCCAGCAGCTCATCAGGACAGCTCCAAGAGACCCAGTACTTC
few | TRBJ2-7 | TRBV29-1 | . | CSVGQRYEQYF | TGCAGCGTTGGGCAGCGCTACGAGCAGTACTTC
once | TRBJ2-2 | TRBV7-3 | . | CASSPTKDTGELFF | TGTGCCAGCAGCCCTACTAAAGACACCGGGGAGCTGTTTTTT
. | TRBJ2-3 | TRBV27 | TRBD2 | CASSRLPGLAGGRADTQYF | TGTGCCAGCAGTCGCCTTCCGGGACTAGCGGGGGGGCGGGCAGATACGCAGTATTTT
. | TRBJ1-1 | TRBV19 | . | CASSGDRTEAFF | TGTGCCAGTAGCGGCGATCGCACTGAAGCTTTCTTT
. | TRBJ2-2 | TRBV19 | . | CASSGKERRLRTGELFF | TGTGCCAGTTCTGGAAAGGAAAGAAGACTGCGCACCGGGGAGCTGTTTTTT
once | TRBJ2-3 | TRBV3-1/TRBV3-2 | . | CASSQAWAGTYTQYF | TGTGCCAGCAGCCAAGCCTGGGCTGGCACGTATACGCAGTATTTT
. | TRBJ1-3 | TRBV5-8 | . | CASSLTLGARRNTIYF | TGTGCCAGCAGCTTAACCCTCGGGGCAAGAAGAAACACCATATATTTT
. | TRBJ2-7 | TRBV18 | . | CASSPGVAYEQYF | TGTGCCAGCTCACCAGGGGTGGCCTACGAGCAGTACTTC
once | TRBJ2-1 | TRBV13 | TRBD1 | CASSLEQGFNEQFF | TGTGCCAGCAGCTTAGAACAGGGGTTCAATGAGCAGTTCTTC
. | TRBJ1-1 | TRBV13 | . | CASSTPGLNEAFF | TGTGCCAGCAGCACCCCCGGACTGAATGAAGCTTTCTTT
. | TRBJ2-3 | TRBV10-3 | . | CAITDEGGGGDTQYF | TGTGCCATCACAGACGAAGGGGGGGGAGGAGATACGCAGTATTTT
once | TRBJ2-1 | TRBV10-2 | . | CASSARDGANEQFF | TGCGCCAGCAGTGCCAGGGATGGGGCCAATGAGCAGTTCTTC
. | TRBJ2-7 | TRBV27 | . | CASSLTRDYEQYF | TGTGCCAGCAGTTTAACCAGAGACTACGAGCAGTACTTC
. | TRBJ2-3 | TRBV7-6 | TRBD1 | CASSPGRDRSDTQYF | TGTGCCAGCAGCCCAGGCCGGGACAGAAGTGATACGCAGTATTTT
. | TRBJ2-7 | TRBV2 | . | CASKQGLSYEQYF | TGTGCCAGCAAACAGGGACTCTCCTACGAGCAGTACTTC
. | TRBJ1-2 | TRBV11-2 | . | CASSPDGVPYGYTF | TGTGCCAGCAGCCCCGACGGGGTTCCCTATGGCTACACCTTC
. | TRBJ2-5 | TRBV6-5 | . | CASSYGETQYF | TGTGCCAGCAGTTACGGGGAGACCCAGTACTTC
. | TRBJ2-1 | TRBV10-3 | TRBD1 | CAIRDRYNEQFF | TGTGCCATCCGGGACAGGTACAATGAGCAGTTCTTC
. | TRBJ1-5 | TRBV6-5 | . | CASSYSIRGNQPQHF | TGTGCCAGCAGTTACTCGATAAGGGGCAATCAGCCCCAGCATTTT
. | TRBJ1-1 | TRBV6-5 | TRBD1 | CASSFGRDRGQAFF | TGTGCCAGCAGTTTCGGACGGGACAGGGGACAAGCTTTCTTT
. | TRBJ2-1 | TRBV4-2 | . | CASSQAYAEGPYNEQFF | TGTGCCAGCAGCCAGGCCTACGCGGAAGGACCATACAATGAGCAGTTCTTC
once | TRBJ1-6 | TRBV7-2 | . | CASSLVQGTTNSPLHF | TGTGCCAGCAGCTTAGTCCAGGGGACAACTAATTCACCCCTCCACTTT
. | TRBJ2-5 | TRBV6-5 | TRBD2 | CATSSGGLQETQYF | TGTGCCACCTCCAGCGGGGGACTACAAGAGACCCAGTACTTC
. | TRBJ2-1 | TRBV12-3/TRBV12-4 | TRBD1 | CASSYISGGEQFF | TGTGCCAGCAGCTATATCTCAGGGGGTGAGCAGTTCTTC
. | TRBJ2-7 | TRBV4-3 | TRBD1 | CASSQTGSPFYEQYF | TGCGCCAGCAGCCAGACAGGGAGTCCATTCTACGAGCAGTACTTC
. | TRBJ1-5 | TRBV10-3 | TRBD1 | CAIRGQGFNQPQHF | TGTGCCATCAGAGGACAGGGCTTCAATCAGCCCCAGCATTTT
. | TRBJ1-2 | TRBV10-3 | TRBD1 | CAISDAGGYYGYTF | TGTGCCATCAGTGACGCAGGGGGCTACTATGGCTACACCTTC
. | TRBJ1-4 | TRBV11-1 | . | CASSSRLGTNEKLFF | TGTGCCAGCAGCTCGAGACTGGGAACTAATGAAAAACTGTTTTTT
. | TRBJ2-2 | TRBV12-2 | . | CASRLRRGGTGELFF | TGTGCAAGTCGCTTACGTAGGGGGGGCACCGGGGAGCTGTTTTTT
. | TRBJ1-1 | TRBV30 | . | CAWSSDTRERRDTDEAFF | TGTGCCTGGAGCTCAGATACCCGAGAACGCCGGGACACGGATGAAGCTTTCTTT
. | TRBJ2-7 | TRBV2 | TRBD1 | CASRLRDRALYEQYF | TGTGCCAGCAGACTCCGGGACAGAGCGCTCTACGAGCAGTACTTC
. | TRBJ1-2 | TRBV28 | . | CASSPTQPIYGYTF | TGTGCCAGCAGTCCGACACAGCCGATCTATGGCTACACCTTC
. | TRBJ1-1 | TRBV9 | . | CASSVSGTFFAEAFF | TGTGCCAGCAGCGTATCCGGGACATTCTTCGCTGAAGCTTTCTTT
. | TRBJ2-7 | TRBV6-2/TRBV6-3 | TRBD1 | CASSYVEGTDEQYF | TGTGCCAGCAGTTACGTTGAAGGGACAGACGAGCAGTACTTC
once | TRBJ2-1 | TRBV10-3 | . | CALGDTYNEQFF | TGTGCCCTGGGCGACACATACAATGAGCAGTTCTTC
. | TRBJ1-6 | TRBV7-9 | . | CASSPREGGNSPLHF | TGTGCCAGCAGCCCTAGGGAGGGGGGGAATTCACCCCTCCACTTT
. | TRBJ2-3 | TRBV6-4 | . | CASSDSINGYRAGTLSTDTQYF | TGTGCCAGCAGTGACTCGATAAATGGTTACCGGGCAGGAACCCTTAGCACAGATACGCAGTATTTT
once | TRBJ1-5 | TRBV28 | . | CASSFSGGSNQPQHF | TGTGCCAGCAGTTTTTCGGGGGGTAGCAATCAGCCCCAGCATTTT
. | TRBJ2-7 | TRBV6-5 | . | CASSLPGTGTYEQYF | TGTGCCAGCAGCTTACCGGGTACAGGGACCTACGAGCAGTACTTC
. | TRBJ2-5 | TRBV7-3 | TRBD2 | CASSLAGGQETQYF | TGTGCCAGCAGCTTAGCGGGGGGCCAAGAGACCCAGTACTTC
. | TRBJ1-1 | TRBV19 | TRBD1 | CASSILGTGLMNTEAFF | TGTGCCAGTAGTATATTGGGGACAGGGCTCATGAACACTGAAGCTTTCTTT
. | TRBJ1-1 | TRBV6-2/TRBV6-3 | . | CASSYSPLNTEAFF | TGTGCCAGCAGTTACTCGCCCTTGAACACTGAAGCTTTCTTT
. | TRBJ2-5 | TRBV3-1/TRBV3-2 | TRBD1 | CASSLTGGGETQYF | TGTGCCAGCAGCCTAACAGGGGGCGGAGAGACCCAGTACTTC
. | TRBJ2-2 | TRBV30 | . | CAWRSGYNTGELFF | TGTGCCTGGAGATCGGGGTATAACACCGGGGAGCTGTTTTTT
. | TRBJ2-1 | TRBV5-1 | TRBD2 | CASSPGLADYNEQFF | TGCGCCAGCAGCCCGGGACTAGCGGACTACAATGAGCAGTTCTTC
. | TRBJ2-7 | TRBV6-1 | TRBD2 | CASSEVASGGAYEQYF | TGTGCCAGCAGTGAAGTGGCTAGCGGGGGGGCCTACGAGCAGTACTTC
. | TRBJ2-7 | TRBV5-1 | . | CASSLIASGAYEQYF | TGCGCCAGCAGCTTGATCGCTAGTGGAGCCTACGAGCAGTACTTC
. | TRBJ1-4 | TRBV15 | TRBD1 | CATSRERRRGQGEKLFF | TGTGCCACCAGCAGAGAGAGGAGGAGGGGACAGGGTGAAAAACTGTTTTTT
. | TRBJ1-6 | TRBV6-5 | . | CASSLGTESSPLHF | TGTGCCAGCAGTCTTGGGACGGAAAGTTCACCCCTCCACTTT
. | TRBJ2-5 | TRBV7-6 | . | CASSSVGRATMTQYF | TGTGCCAGCAGCTCCGTGGGGCGGGCCACAATGACCCAGTACTTC
once | TRBJ1-1 | TRBV18 | . | CASSPQGTEAFF | TGTGCCAGCTCACCACAGGGGACTGAAGCTTTCTTT